This T cell receptor (beta chain) was sequenced during a study of blood T cells in healthy people across ages (dated by TCRdb to between 2014 and 2016). Turning to the overall study: In model experiments, template switching captured about one uniquely barcoded TCR beta cDNA molecule for every two T cells. The study measured age-related changes in TCR beta repertoire diversity using deep sequencing normalized with unique cDNA molecular identifiers. The donors were split into four age groups: young (average roughly 15 years), middle-aged (around 40), aged (more than 60) and long-lived (roughly 80). To avoid experimental bias, donors of different ages were randomly spread across the sequencing lanes. For two donors (one aged 18 to 29 and one aged 80 or older), the study analyzed two additional independent replicas of 1 million unique cDNA reads from the same blood draw.

The donors were 40 or so Caucasian individuals from Russia, aged roughly 6 to 100 years, who were systemically healthy. Each donor gave 8 to 10 milliliters of peripheral blood, drawn into EDTA-treated Vacutainer tubes. Ficoll-Paque density-gradient centrifugation was used to isolate PBMCs, with at least 6 million per sample. Trizol reagent was used to extract total RNA from the PBMCs, yielding at least 6 micrograms per sample. The percentages of naive CD45RAhigh/CD27high T cells were determined by flow cytometry on a PBMC aliquot from every donor. Libraries were made using 5' RACE. TCRdb lists the instrument as Illumina HiSeq 2500. A second 7 to 11 cycle PCR used a sample-barcoded 5' primer and a J-beta primer mix. A template-switch 5' adaptor carrying 12 random nucleotides introduced a unique molecular identifier onto each TCR beta cDNA molecule. Each sample yielded at least 3 million CDR3-containing paired-end reads. All of the RNA was converted into first-strand cDNA using the Mint cDNA synthesis kit, with a TRBC-specific oligonucleotide serving as the primer. All cDNA was treated with uracil-DNA glycosylase and then went through a first 18-cycle PCR with the universal primers M1SS and BC2_uni_R. In the original analysis: For normalization, 1 million high-quality reads, each with a distinct molecular identifier, were randomly selected from each sample. Instead of being binned into consensus sequences, reads that shared molecular identifiers were thrown out. CDR3 identification, clonotype clustering and error correction used MiTCR with a Q25 quality threshold and the strictest error-elimination algorithm. A nonparametric unseen species model with Euler transformation was used to estimate a lower bound on total TCR beta diversity. Using fastp trimming at Q25 and MiXCR clonotype assembly, TCRdb reanalyzed the public sequencing data and kept in-frame beta chains. One record per CDR3 amino acid sequence lists the most common genes and DNA. V and J calls and clone size were set by TCRdb, not the authors. The sample has 450,000 to 700,000 distinct CDR3 sequences on record, 25% to 30% of them singletons. Approximately 18% of the sample is taken by the ten largest.

Here is what the overall study found, with its caveats: There was a strong correlation between observed TCR beta diversity and the percentage of naive T cells measured by flow cytometry. Observed TCR beta diversity per million T cells fell roughly linearly with age, and a significant reduction was already apparent by age around 40. Estimates of total diversity based on one million sequenced T cells were considered lower bounds and underestimates. Because profiling used bulk unsorted PBMCs, naive and antigen-experienced compartments could not be compared conclusively. The long-lived group showed more naive CD4+ T cells, fewer expanded clones and increased TCR diversity than the aged group, suggesting age selection. Donor CMV infection status was unknown, potentially confounding age-related changes in expanded clonotypes.

The V end gives up 3 bases and the J end 0 bases, leaving 3 bases in the junction not matched to a gene. The CDR3, from cysteine to phenylalanine, totals 15 residues. Just CDR3 DNA is preserved here, 45 bases in frame from base 1. In the germline V gene, CDR1 corresponds to SGHVS and CDR2 to FQNEAQ. Comments on this clonotype: No antigen is known for it. Base qualities are not provided; no much larger clone lies one nucleotide away.

Sequenced: blood. This receptor was taken from a woman in her 70s in good health. In this chain, TRBV7-8 is recombined with TRBJ2-3, and TRBD1 matches 7 of the central bases. The DNA is TGTGCCAGCAGCTTGAGGGGGCGGAGCACAGATACGCAGTATTTT. Its protein is CASSLRGRSTDTQYF.